This T cell receptor beta chain was captured in a study of CD8 T cells in ankylosing spondylitis. Generation of TCR beta libraries employed quantitative 5'-RACE incorporating molecular barcodes. TCRdb used MiXCR to reprocess the 5' RACE reads, holding one entry per CDR3 protein. Of about 150,000 distinct CDR3 sequences listed, around a third are singletons. CDR3 length: 15 residues. The germline V gene has CDR1 MDHEN and CDR2 SYDVKM. The V gene lost 6 bases and the J gene lost 4 bases, with 18 bases spanning the gap. The specimen sequenced was synovial fluid, either unsorted or a sorted T cell fraction (not recorded which). The chain employs TRBV28 and TRBJ1-1; no reliable D call. The sequence came from a male donor with ankylosing spondylitis. CDR3 residues: CASSPSRRVGTEAFF. The CDR3 DNA reads as TGTGCCAGCAGCCCTTCTCGTAGGGTGGGCACTGAAGCTTTCTTT.